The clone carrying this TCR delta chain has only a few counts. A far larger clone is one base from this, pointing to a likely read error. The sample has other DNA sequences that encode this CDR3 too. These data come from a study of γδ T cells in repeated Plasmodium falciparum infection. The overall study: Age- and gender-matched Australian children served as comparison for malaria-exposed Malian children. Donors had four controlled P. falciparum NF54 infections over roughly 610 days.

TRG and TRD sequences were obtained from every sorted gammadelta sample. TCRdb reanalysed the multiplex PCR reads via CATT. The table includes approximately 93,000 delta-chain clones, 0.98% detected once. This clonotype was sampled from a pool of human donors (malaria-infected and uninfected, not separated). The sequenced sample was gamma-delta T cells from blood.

The CDR3 region has the DNA TGTGCTCTTGGGGAGGTATTCCTACCCTCAACGCTGGGGATCAATAGTGATAAACTCATCTTT. It translates to CALGEVFLPSTLGINSDKLIF. This sequence joins TRDV1 and TRDJ1, with D perhaps TRDD2 (7 bases). V was trimmed by 3 bases and J by 5 bases, leaving 34 bases between them. CDR3 length: 21 amino acids. CDR1 is TSWWSYY, CDR2 QGS, per germline.